One sample yielded the 22 T cell receptor beta chains listed below, sequenced in a study of identical twins. Each CDR3 protein gets one entry after TCRdb re-called the 5' RACE reads with MiXCR. The sample shows 500,000 to 600,000 distinct CDR3 sequences, less than 25% of them seen only once. The data also belong to a second study, concerning T cells expressing NK-cell markers.

The sample comprised CD4+ T cells sorted from blood. The receptor source for this set is a woman in her late teens or twenties in good health.

This clonotype was found a few times. The genes are TRBV20-1 and TRBJ1-1; 10 nucleotides align to TRBD1. This CDR3 has 15 amino acids. CDR1 and CDR2 from the germline V gene are DFQATT and SNEGSKA (reference sequence). V was pared by 2 bases and J by 6 bases, with 9 bases of the junction left unmatched. Written as DNA, the CDR3 is TGCAGTGCTAGAAGGATGGGACAGGGGTGGGCTGAAGCTTTCTTT. This codes for CSARRMGQGWAEAFF.

This chain connects TRBV20-1 to TRBJ1-1; maybe TRBD1 (6 bases). This CDR3 comprises 17 residues. V gave up 1 base and J gave up 1 base, with 19 bases separating them. Per the germline V gene, CDR1 is DFQATT and CDR2 is SNEGSKA (reference sequence). CDR3 region: CSARAPGAGGPNTEAFF. DNA for the CDR3: TGCAGTGCTAGAGCCCCCGGAGCGGGGGGCCCGAACACTGAAGCTTTCTTT.

The V gene is TRBV5-4, the J gene TRBJ2-1; maybe TRBD1 (5 bases). Trimming took off 4 bases at V and 8 bases at J, with 16 bases between the two ends. Germline lookup yields CDR1 SGHNT and CDR2 YYREEE (reference sequence). This CDR3 has 14 amino acids. CDR3 sequence reads: CASSTSNRWDEQFF. CDR3 sequence (DNA): TGTGCCAGCAGCACGTCCAACAGGTGGGATGAGCAGTTCTTC.

The chain joins TRBV12-3 or TRBV12-4 to TRBJ1-1, with TRBD1 identical over 8 bases. The CDR3 covers 12 residues. V lost 10 bases, J lost 7 bases, and 8 bases stayed unmatched. CDR3 bases: TGTGCCACCGAAACAGGGGGAGGTGAAGCTTTCTTT. Translation: CATETGGGEAFF.

The gene calls are TRBV20-1 and TRBJ2-7; D gene uncertain. Germline V gene data show CDR1 as DFQATT and CDR2 as SNEGSKA (reference sequence). CDR3 length: 12 amino acids. The V end lost 1 base, the J end lost 1 base, and 5 bases lay between the germline ends. The CDR3 DNA reads as TGCAGTGCTAGAGGCCGGTCCTACGAGCAGTACTTC. Translation: CSARGRSYEQYF.

This rearrangement joins TRBV10-1 to TRBJ2-3; 7 bases are shared with TRBD1. The CDR3 has 14 residues. Per germline, CDR1 WNHNN and CDR2 SYGVQD (reference sequence). The trim removed 6 bases at V and 4 bases at J, leaving 7 bases unmatched. The CDR3 DNA follows: TGCGCCAGCAGGTCAGCAGGGGGAGCAGATACGCAGTATTTT. Protein: CASRSAGGADTQYF.

This rearrangement joins TRBV12-3 or TRBV12-4 to TRBJ2-7; 8 nucleotides line up with TRBD1. The CDR3 runs 14 residues. After removal of 5 bases from V and 7 bases from J, the junction contained 10 bases not matched to a gene. CDR3 coding DNA: TGTGCCAGCAGTCCGCGGACAGGGATAGGAGAGCAGTACTTC. It codes for CASSPRTGIGEQYF.

The chain couples TRBV7-2 to TRBJ1-1; weak D call: TRBD1 (5 bases). The CDR3 runs to 14 residues. The germline CDR1 and CDR2 sequences are SGHTA and FQGNSA. V lost 5 bases and J 0 bases, leaving 10 bases between the germline ends. The CDR3 bases are TGTGCCAGCAGCCCCTGGGGCATGAACACTGAAGCTTTCTTT. Translation: CASSPWGMNTEAFF.

The genes are TRBV29-1 and TRBJ2-7, with TRBD1 identical over 8 bases. Trimming removed 1 base from V and 2 bases from J; junction bases left unmatched: 10. The CDR3 spans 16 residues. Germline V gives CDR1 SQVTM, CDR2 ANQGSEA. This CDR3 is CSVEAGTGTTPYEQYF. CDR3 bases: TGCAGCGTTGAAGCCGGGACAGGAACTACGCCCTACGAGCAGTACTTC.

This chain uses TRBV11-3 with TRBJ2-1; D uncertain. Germline CDR1 SGHNT, CDR2 YENEEA. V lost 2 bases and J lost 9, with 5 bases in between. The CDR3 has 11 residues. As DNA, the CDR3 is TGTGCCAGCAGCTTATTTTCTGAGCAGTTCTTC. This sequence encodes CASSLFSEQFF.

The chain combines TRBV9 with TRBJ2-3; 7 bases match TRBD2. The CDR3 covers 15 residues. V was pared by 0 bases and J by 5 bases, with 6 bases of the junction left unmatched. Per the germline V gene, CDR1 is SGDLS and CDR2 is YYNGEE. CDR3 protein: CASSVAGRAQDTQYF. The CDR3 bases are TGTGCCAGCAGCGTAGCAGGGAGGGCCCAAGATACGCAGTATTTT.

This clonotype was recorded many times. V gene TRBV6-2 or TRBV6-3 combines with J gene TRBJ2-7, with 8 positions matching TRBD2. This CDR3 comprises 21 residues. V trimming: 0 bases; J trimming: 3 bases; junction bases outside the gene matches: 22. Germline V gene data show CDR1 as MNHEY and CDR2 as SVGEGT. This chain's CDR3 is CASSYSNGLGTREVSIYEQYF. The CDR3 DNA follows: TGTGCCAGCAGTTACTCGAATGGGCTGGGGACTAGGGAGGTATCGATCTACGAGCAGTACTTC.

The genes are TRBV5-1 and TRBJ2-7; D perhaps matches TRBD1 (5 bases). Trimming removed 5 bases from V and 3 bases from J, with 15 bases in between. CDR1 and CDR2 (germline): SGHRS, YFSETQ. The CDR3 is 14 residues long. CDR3 DNA sequence: TGCGCCAGCAGGACAGAACCACAGGACTACGAGCAGTACTTC. Translated, it gives CASRTEPQDYEQYF.

This clonotype was observed a few times. The chain combines TRBV7-2 with TRBJ1-1; D remains unclear. Trimming took 2 bases from V and 2 from J, leaving 9 bases between them. This CDR3 has 14 residues. In germline, CDR1 is SGHTA, CDR2 FQGNSA. CDR3: CASSLFLSNTEAFF. The DNA of the CDR3 is TGTGCCAGCAGCTTATTCCTCTCTAACACTGAAGCTTTCTTT.

The CDR3: CATRGALRQFF. CDR3 coding DNA: TGTGCCACCAGGGGCGCACTAAGGCAGTTCTTC. The gene calls are TRBV15 and TRBJ2-1; no reliable D call. This CDR3 comprises 11 residues. V was shortened by 6 bases and J by 12 bases, with 12 bases between the two germline ends. Germline CDR1 LNHNV, CDR2 YYDKDF (reference sequence).

The chain couples TRBV30 to TRBJ2-1, with D maybe TRBD1 (5 bases). The CDR3 spans 13 residues. Germline CDR1 and CDR2: GTSNPN and SVGIG (reference sequence). V was trimmed by 5 bases and J by 3 bases, leaving 11 bases between them. DNA for the CDR3: TGTGCCTGGTCTCCGGACAACTACAATGAGCAGTTCTTC. Protein product: CAWSPDNYNEQFF.

This chain joins TRBV10-3 and TRBJ1-3; TRBD1 is a possible D gene (5 bases). CDR1 is ENHRY and CDR2 is SYGVKD in the germline V gene. The CDR3 runs 12 residues. V lost 10 bases, J lost 11 bases, and 18 bases lay in between. CDR3 amino acids: CATSTFRGAIYF. The CDR3, as DNA: TGTGCCACATCCACTTTTAGGGGCGCCATATATTTT.

J is TRBJ2-3 and V is TRBV10-3; TRBD2 matches at 7 bases. There are 15 residues in the CDR3. CDR1 and CDR2 (germline): ENHRY, SYGVKD. Losses at the gene ends were 6 bases for V and 1 base for J; bases not matched to a gene: 7. The CDR3: CAIRGLSGGTDTQYF. The CDR3 coding sequence is TGTGCCATCAGGGGACTAAGCGGGGGCACAGATACGCAGTATTTT.

The rearrangement links TRBV5-4 to TRBJ2-2, with a possible D match to TRBD1 (6 bases). Trimming left V 5 bases short and J 7 bases short, with 12 bases between. This CDR3 has 13 amino acids. The germline CDR1 and CDR2 sequences are SGHNT and YYREEE (reference sequence). The CDR3 region has the DNA TGTGCCAGCAGTTTCGACAGGCACGGGGAGCTGTTTTTT. Its translation is CASSFDRHGELFF.

This clonotype showed up just a few times. The CDR3 DNA sequence: TGCAGTGCCCCTCCTCCCGCCGGGACAGGGATAGATACGCAGTATTTT. This translates into CSAPPPAGTGIDTQYF. The chain is built from TRBV20-1 and TRBJ2-3; 9 bases fit TRBD1. V shed 6 bases, J shed 5 bases, and the junction held 15 bases outside the gene matches. Germline values: CDR1 DFQATT, CDR2 SNEGSKA (reference sequence). The CDR3 has 16 amino acids.

The rearrangement joins TRBV2 to TRBJ2-5; 9 bases fit TRBD2. This CDR3 is built from 13 residues. The V gene end was trimmed by 8 bases and the J gene end by 1 base; junction bases not matched to a gene: 2. In germline, CDR1 is SNHLY, CDR2 FYNNEI. Here the CDR3 reads CASWRGGQETQYF. The CDR3 DNA reads as TGTGCCAGCTGGCGGGGGGGCCAAGAGACCCAGTACTTC.

This chain joins TRBV6-5 and TRBJ2-5; 7 bases line up with TRBD2. After removal of 2 bases from V and 1 base from J, the junction contained 4 bases not matched to a gene. Germline assignment: CDR1 MNHEY and CDR2 SVGAGI. This CDR3 has 15 residues. CDR3 in DNA: TGTGCCAGCAGTTACCGGTCTAGCGGCCAAGAGACCCAGTACTTC. Translating gives CASSYRSSGQETQYF.